A single sample gave rise to the 19 T cell receptor beta chains below, sequenced in a study of spatial heterogeneity in lung cancer. TCRdb itself ran the 5' RACE reads through MiXCR, one entry per CDR3 protein. This sample yields around 70,000 distinct CDR3 sequences, of which approximately 8.9% are seen a single time; around 1.9% belongs to the top ten. The time point: blood at routine non-recurrence follow-up after resection. The sequencing here drew on PBMCs, taken at follow-up. The origin of the receptors is a female donor with early-stage non-small cell lung cancer.

This chain links TRBV19 with TRBJ1-5; D gene unclear. The V end lost 4 bases, the J end lost 5 bases, and 15 bases lay between the germline ends. The CDR3 covers 15 residues. From germline, CDR1 is LNHDA and CDR2 SQIVND (reference sequence). The CDR3 DNA reads as TGTGCCAGTAGTAAGGAGAGACATTTAGATCAGCCCCAGCATTTT. Residues: CASSKERHLDQPQHF.

This clonotype was counted between two and nine times. The V call is TRBV24-1, the J call TRBJ2-2; D unresolved. CDR3 length: 13 residues. V lost 0 bases and J lost 6, with 4 bases in between. CDR1 is KGHDR, CDR2 SFDVKD, per germline. CDR3 nucleotides: TGTGCCACCAGTGATTTGTGGGCCGGGGAGCTGTTTTTT. Amino acids: CATSDLWAGELFF.

This clonotype was detected a few times. The chain employs TRBV5-1 and TRBJ2-2; perhaps TRBD2 as D (6 bases). Germline V gives CDR1 SGHRS, CDR2 YFSETQ. V gave up 0 bases and J gave up 2 bases, with 11 bases separating them. The CDR3 is 16 residues long. The CDR3 protein is CASSLVTSLNTGELFF. The CDR3 DNA reads as TGCGCCAGCAGCTTGGTAACTAGCCTTAACACCGGGGAGCTGTTTTTT.

Many counts were recorded for this clonotype. The V gene is TRBV5-1, the J gene TRBJ2-5; 8 positions agree with TRBD2. Trimming took 6 bases from V and 5 from J; bases not matched to a gene: 9. The CDR3 spans 14 residues. The germline V gene encodes CDR1 SGHRS and CDR2 YFSETQ. CDR3 sequence reads: CASMSGSPPETQYF. CDR3 in DNA: TGCGCCAGCATGAGCGGGAGTCCCCCCGAGACCCAGTACTTC.

This clonotype has at least ten counts. The chain joins TRBV5-1 to TRBJ2-3, with 9 nucleotides matching TRBD1. This CDR3 is built from 15 residues. From germline, CDR1 is SGHRS and CDR2 YFSETQ. J gave up 4 bases and V 3 bases, and 6 bases lay outside the gene matches. The CDR3, as DNA: TGCGCCAGCAGCTACGGACAGGGGCTGTCAGATACGCAGTATTTT. Translation gives CASSYGQGLSDTQYF.

There are many counts of this clonotype. The V and J genes are TRBV28 and TRBJ2-3, with 11 bases fitting TRBD2. The CDR3 has 18 amino acids. Germline V gives CDR1 MDHEN, CDR2 SYDVKM. The trim removed 6 bases at V and 4 bases at J, leaving 15 bases unmatched. The chain's CDR3 is CASSTPYSLAGESDTQYF. The CDR3 region has the DNA TGTGCCAGCAGCACCCCCTACTCACTAGCGGGAGAGTCAGATACGCAGTATTTT.

This sequence joins TRBV9 and TRBJ2-6; TRBD1 agrees at 11 bases. CDR3 length: 18 residues. Trimming removed 3 bases from V and 2 bases from J; junction bases left unmatched: 7. Germline V gives CDR1 SGDLS, CDR2 YYNGEE. The CDR3 spells CASSANRDRGTGANVLTF. CDR3 nucleotides: TGTGCCAGCAGCGCGAACCGGGACAGGGGGACTGGGGCCAACGTCCTGACTTTC.

Ten or more counts support this clonotype. The chain carries TRBV2 and TRBJ1-5, with 8 bases identical to TRBD1. The CDR3 contains 15 residues. The V segment lost 5 bases and the J segment 7 bases; nucleotides outside the gene matches: 10. Looked up from germline, CDR1 is SNHLY and CDR2 is FYNNEI. For the CDR3, the DNA is TGTGCCAGCAGTTTTGAACAGGGGGATAACCAGCCCCAGCATTTT. Translation: CASSFEQGDNQPQHF.

Many counts were recorded for this clonotype. The chain uses TRBV14 and TRBJ2-1, with 9 bases lining up with TRBD2. Germline-derived CDR1 and CDR2 are SGHDN and FVKESK. This CDR3 comprises 14 residues. The trim removed 4 bases at V and 8 bases at J, leaving 6 bases unmatched. CDR3: CASSLSREGDEQFF. The CDR3 DNA reads TGTGCCAGCAGCCTCTCGCGGGAGGGAGATGAGCAGTTCTTC.

This clonotype has a handful of counts. This may be a read error, as it is one base from a much larger clone. The V call is TRBV28, the J call TRBJ2-7; TRBD1 aligns across 10 bases. Germline V lookup: CDR1 MDHEN, CDR2 SYDVKM. This CDR3 spans 13 amino acids. CDR3 sequence: CVSGGQGNYEQYF. The CDR3 coding sequence is TGTGTCAGCGGGGGACAGGGGAATTACGAGCAGTACTTC.

This clonotype was picked up many times. The chain is built from TRBV7-2 and TRBJ2-5; D ambiguous. V was clipped by 1 base and J by 0 bases, with 6 bases between them. The CDR3 loop spans 14 amino acids. Germline V CDR1 and CDR2: SGHTA, FQGNSA. The CDR3 nucleotides are TGTGCCAGCAGCTTAGTAGGAGACCAAGAGACCCAGTACTTC. The encoded protein is CASSLVGDQETQYF.

V usage is TRBV19 and J usage is TRBJ2-7; D is possibly TRBD2 (5 bases). The CDR3 has 13 amino acids. The V and J ends lost 3 bases and 6 bases respectively, with 12 bases between them. The germline V gene has CDR1 LNHDA and CDR2 SQIVND (reference sequence). The CDR3 spells CASSISAGVEQYF. DNA of the CDR3: TGTGCCAGTAGTATTTCGGCGGGCGTCGAGCAGTACTTC.

The chain employs TRBV14 and TRBJ2-7, with D unresolved. CDR3 length: 15 amino acids. Trimming took 4 bases from V and 0 from J, leaving 13 bases between them. Germline V gene sequence: CDR1 SGHDN, CDR2 FVKESK. DNA for the CDR3: TGTGCCAGCAGCCCCGAGTGGGCGAGCTCCTACGAGCAGTACTTC. Translation: CASSPEWASSYEQYF.

This clonotype was observed many times. The V call is TRBV2, the J call TRBJ1-4; TRBD1 aligns across 9 bases. CDR3 length equals 15 residues. J lost 6 bases, V lost 5 bases, and 7 bases had no gene match. Germline-derived CDR1 and CDR2 are SNHLY and FYNNEI. CDR3 amino acids: CASSPQGAGDEKLFF. The CDR3 bases are TGTGCCAGCAGTCCACAGGGGGCCGGGGATGAAAAACTGTTTTTT.

This clonotype was recorded a few times. The gene calls are TRBV2 and TRBJ1-5; D possibly corresponds to TRBD1 (5 bases). Between the trimmed V and J ends, which lost 8 bases and 3 bases, there was a span of 11 bases. Germline values: CDR1 SNHLY, CDR2 FYNNEI. The CDR3 extends over 13 amino acids. CDR3 DNA sequence: TGTGCCAGCCTTACAGGACTCAATCAGCCCCAGCATTTT. Translated: CASLTGLNQPQHF. Variable domain in full (rest from reference TRBV2 and TRBJ1-5): EPEVTQTPSHQVTQMGQEVILRCVPISNHLYFYWYRQILGQKVEFLVSFYNNEISEKSEIFDDQFSVERPDGSNFTLKIRSTKLEDSAMYFCASLTGLNQPQHFGDGTRLSIL.

This clonotype came up many times. This chain uses TRBV5-1 with TRBJ2-1; 10 nucleotides agree with TRBD2. The germline V gene encodes CDR1 SGHRS and CDR2 YFSETQ. CDR3 length: 17 residues. V gave up 4 bases and J gave up 0 bases; unmatched junction bases: 7. The CDR3 spells CASSRTSGYSSYNEQFF. The CDR3 DNA sequence: TGCGCCAGCAGCCGGACTAGCGGATATAGCTCCTACAATGAGCAGTTCTTC.

This clonotype was recorded at least ten times. One end of the junction is discordant with germline, which a read error may explain. The chain combines TRBV7-7 with TRBJ2-5; D may correspond to TRBD1 or TRBD2 (5 bases each). The CDR3 is made up of 13 amino acids. Per germline, CDR1 SSHAT and CDR2 FNYEAQ (reference sequence). In nucleotides, the CDR3 is TGTGCTAGCAGCTTAGCGTCTGGGGGTTCCCAGTACTTC. This gives the protein CASSLASGGSQYF. Full variable domain (rest looked up from reference TRBV7-7 and TRBJ2-5): GAGVSQSPRYKVTKRGQDVTLRCDPISSHATLYWYQQALGQGPEFLTYFNYEAQPDKSGLPSDRFSAERPEGSISTLTIQRTEQRDSAMYRCASSLASGGSQYFGPGTRLLVL.

The CDR3 DNA reads TGTGCCACCAGTGAGCCGGGACTAGGGCGGGAAGGTGAGCAGTTCTTC. This encodes CATSEPGLGREGEQFF. This rearrangement joins TRBV24-1 to TRBJ2-1; 8 bases are shared with TRBD2. J gave up 9 bases and V 4 bases, and 13 bases lay outside the gene matches. Looked up from germline, CDR1 is KGHDR and CDR2 is SFDVKD. CDR3 length: 16 residues.

This clonotype was observed at least ten times. J is TRBJ2-7 and V is TRBV3-1; D not certain. The CDR3 has 14 amino acids. V gave up 4 bases and J gave up 2 bases, with 12 bases separating them. Germline loops: CDR1 LGHDT, CDR2 YNNKEL (reference sequence). The CDR3 bases are TGTGCCAGCAGCCGGGTAGCCGGACCCTACGAGCAGTACTTC. Amino acids: CASSRVAGPYEQYF.